One sample yielded the 17 T cell receptor beta chains listed below, sequenced in a study of blood T cell repertoires in COVID-19. Some clones are missing from TCRdb's copy, which holds only in-frame ones; the method was immunoSEQ multiplex PCR. The sample lists about 280,000 clones, 85% occurring once. Material: PBMCs or T cells enriched from blood (not recorded which). These receptors came from a woman aged 45-60 years who had recovered from COVID-19.

The chain couples TRBV4-2 to TRBJ2-1, with D tentatively TRBD1 (6 bases). V shed 0 bases and J shed 10 bases, with 16 bases lying between them. The CDR3 is 15 residues long. Germline V gives CDR1 LGHNA, CDR2 YNFKEQ. The CDR3 sequence: CASSQEARPRGEQFF. CDR3 DNA sequence: TGTGCCAGCAGCCAAGAAGCTAGACCTAGGGGGGAGCAGTTCTTC.

The table lists this clone with a count of one. The rearrangement uses TRBV6-5 and TRBJ2-3; possible D gene TRBD1, 5 bases. CDR3 length: 16 residues. Per germline, CDR1 MNHEY and CDR2 SVGAGI. Trimming removed 0 bases at V and 5 bases at J, with 15 bases between. For the CDR3, the DNA is TGTGCCAGCAGTTACTCTTATGCCCCAGGGTTAGATACGCAGTATTTT. It specifies CASSYSYAPGLDTQYF.

The genes are TRBV7-9 and TRBJ1-1; TRBD1 might be the D (6 bases). In germline, CDR1 is SEHNR, CDR2 FQNEAQ (reference sequence). Trimming shortened V by 7 bases and J by 6 bases, and 18 bases separated the two germline ends. The CDR3 extends over 14 amino acids. The CDR3 is CASTLGGEYAEAFF. The CDR3 DNA reads TGTGCCAGCACCCTAGGGGGGGAGTACGCTGAAGCTTTCTTT. Based on the CDR3 plus reference TRBV7-9 and TRBJ1-1, the full variable domain is DTGVSQNPRHKITKRGQNVTFRCDPISEHNRLYWYRQTLGQGPEFLTYFQNEAQLEKSRLLSDRFSAERPKGSFSTLEIQRTEQGDSAMYLCASTLGGEYAEAFFGQGTRLTVV.

The genes are TRBV28 and TRBJ1-2; 8 nucleotides agree with TRBD1. From germline, CDR1 is MDHEN and CDR2 SYDVKM. The CDR3 is 12 amino acids. J was trimmed by 7 bases and V by 6 bases; bases with no gene match: 4. CDR3 nucleotide sequence: TGTGCCAGCAGGTTGACAGGGGCTGGCTACACCTTC. As protein: CASRLTGAGYTF.

This clone appeared many times. This rearrangement joins TRBV1 to TRBJ1-6; the D call of TRBD1 is as the table states it, not checked on the DNA. TRBV1 is assigned pseudogene status. The length of the CDR3 is 16 residues. CDR3: CTSSQDPTGANSPLHF. CDR3 DNA: TGCACCAGCAGCCAAGATCCTACAGGGGCTAATTCACCCCTCCACTTT.

The genes are TRBV2 and TRBJ2-1; the D gene is possibly TRBD1 (5 bases). Germline V gives CDR1 SNHLY, CDR2 FYNNEI. The CDR3 has 15 residues. With 8 bases removed from V and 5 bases from J, the gap between germline ends came to 19 bases. CDR3 bases: TGTGCCAGCGTTCTCCAGGGTTTACGGAACAATGAGCAGTTCTTC. It codes for CASVLQGLRNNEQFF.

The V gene is TRBV28, the J gene TRBJ2-1; no firm D call. The CDR3 length is 15 residues. The V gene lost 4 bases and the J gene lost 0 bases, with 10 bases spanning the gap. Germline CDR1 reads MDHEN; CDR2 reads SYDVKM. CDR3 DNA sequence: TGTGCCAGCAGTTCCAGTGGGCGCTCCTACAATGAGCAGTTCTTC. Translation gives CASSSSGRSYNEQFF.

This clone was counted a single time. V and J are TRBV25-1 and TRBJ2-1, with 11 positions matching TRBD2. Germline assignment: CDR1 MGHDK and CDR2 SYGVNS. Germline trimming cut 7 bases from V and 2 bases from J; bases unmatched to any gene: 7. The CDR3 consists of 16 residues. The CDR3, as DNA: TGTGCCAGCAACCCCGGGACTAGCGGAGCCTACAATGAGCAGTTCTTC. It codes for CASNPGTSGAYNEQFF.

This chain links TRBV12-3 or TRBV12-4 with TRBJ2-5, with D unclear. The germline V and J ends were trimmed by 2 bases and 5 bases, with 9 bases remaining between them. This CDR3 comprises 13 residues. Written as DNA, the CDR3 is TGTGCCAGCAGTTTACCGCGCCTGGAGACCCAGTACTTC. It translates to CASSLPRLETQYF.

The chain links TRBV29-1 to TRBJ2-6; D is uncertain. V lost 4 bases to trimming and J lost 0 bases, with 4 bases between them. There are 13 residues in the CDR3. Germline V gene sequence: CDR1 SQVTM, CDR2 ANQGSEA. CDR3: CSVALSGANVLTF. CDR3 nucleotide sequence: TGCAGCGTTGCCCTCTCTGGGGCCAACGTCCTGACTTTC. The whole variable domain, remainder taken from reference TRBV29-1 and TRBJ2-6, is SAVISQKPSRDICQRGTSLTIQCQVDSQVTMMFWYRQQPGQSLTLIATANQGSEATYESGFVIDKFPISRPNLTFSTLTVSNMSPEDSSIYLCSVALSGANVLTFGAGSRLTVL.

Of note for this clone: Because it lacks the conserved phenylalanine or tryptophan at the end, this CDR3 is likely a read error. It is unclear where the CDR3 begins or ends on the DNA, so no DNA is shown, and the CDR3 is as TCRdb lists it. The V gene is TRBV27, the J gene TRBJ2-7; TRBD2 is the table's D call, not checked against the DNA. Germline V gene data show CDR1 as MNHEY and CDR2 as SMNVEV (reference sequence). The CDR3 length equals 10 residues, ends included. The chain's CDR3 is CASSLPCFSG.

This chain uses TRBV4-3 with TRBJ1-1, with D perhaps matching TRBD1 (6 bases). The CDR3 consists of 15 residues. V was cut by 1 base and J by 4 bases, with 13 bases left in between. The germline gives CDR1 LGHNA, CDR2 YSLEER. CDR3 bases: TGCGCCAGCAGCCAAGTCCCTGTGGGGGCCACTGAAGCTTTCTTT. Translation: CASSQVPVGATEAFF.

V usage is TRBV2 and J usage is TRBJ2-5, with TRBD2 matching 7 bases. The CDR3 contains 15 residues. Per germline, CDR1 SNHLY and CDR2 FYNNEI. Unmatched junction bases numbered 8, after V lost 3 bases and J lost 4 bases. In DNA, the CDR3 is TGTGCCAGCAGTGATTCCCTTTCGGGGGGAGAGACCCAGTACTTC. Encoded protein: CASSDSLSGGETQYF.

Worth noting for this clone: This sample also contains other DNA sequences that code for the same CDR3. The chain couples TRBV7-9 to TRBJ1-1, with a weak D call TRBD1 (5 bases). This CDR3 has 13 residues. CDR1 SEHNR and CDR2 FQNEAQ come from the germline V gene (reference sequence). V lost 5 bases to trimming and J lost 1 base, with 8 bases between them. The CDR3 region is CASSLQGNTEAFF. Written as DNA, the CDR3 is TGTGCCAGCAGCCTGCAGGGGAACACTGAAGCTTTCTTT. The complete variable domain, with remaining parts taken from reference TRBV7-9 and TRBJ1-1, reads DTGVSQNPRHKITKRGQNVTFRCDPISEHNRLYWYRQTLGQGPEFLTYFQNEAQLEKSRLLSDRFSAERPKGSFSTLEIQRTEQGDSAMYLCASSLQGNTEAFFGQGTRLTVV.

V is TRBV24-1 and J is TRBJ1-2; 7 bases line up with TRBD1. The germline CDR1 and CDR2 sequences are KGHDR and SFDVKD. Trimming removed 4 bases from V and 4 bases from J; junction bases left unmatched: 5. The CDR3 contains 14 residues. The chain's CDR3 is CATSDTGTAYGYTF. The CDR3 DNA sequence: TGTGCCACCAGTGACACCGGGACAGCCTATGGCTACACCTTC.

The V and J genes are TRBV7-9 and TRBJ2-3; 7 nucleotides line up with TRBD2. The CDR3 spans 14 residues. Per the germline V gene, CDR1 is SEHNR and CDR2 is FQNEAQ (reference sequence). V lost 5 bases and J lost 2; bases outside the gene matches: 4. Here the CDR3 reads CASSTGDYTDTQYF. The DNA for the CDR3 is TGTGCCAGCAGCACGGGGGACTACACAGATACGCAGTATTTT.

J is TRBJ1-1 and V is TRBV2; D remains unclear. Per germline, CDR1 SNHLY and CDR2 FYNNEI. Between the trimmed V and J ends, which lost 6 bases and 4 bases, there was a span of 15 bases. This CDR3 is built from 14 residues. Here the CDR3 reads CASRPRESSTEAFF. CDR3 DNA sequence: TGTGCCAGCAGGCCCCGGGAGAGTAGCACTGAAGCTTTCTTT.